This TCR beta chain stems from a study of metastatic and nonmetastatic thyroid tumors. Study information: Thyroid patients, malignant and benign, had repertoires compared across blood and tumor or nodule tissue.

Study findings and constraints: Malignant thyroid tumors reportedly had TCR beta diversity that was significantly higher than in benign nodules, in blood and tumor.

No patient had received any treatment before thyroid surgery. As for this clone: Its antigen is not identified.

Germline V CDR1 and CDR2: MNHNS, SASEGT. The V segment lost 7 bases and the J segment 0 bases; nucleotides outside the gene matches: 6. The CDR3 has 15 amino acids. Study processing details: What underpinned the distant-metastasis classifier for papillary thyroid cancer was the set of CDR3 differences across clinicopathological groups. TCRdb re-analyzed the PCR reads using MiXCR. V and J calls and clone size were set by TCRdb, not the authors. Of around 28,000 clones listed, 15% to 20% are singletons. Sequenced sample: blood. The source of this sequence is a female donor with papillary thyroid cancer or a benign thyroid nodule (not recorded which). Some clones in this sample may be carry-over from other donors' samples. The V gene is TRBV6-1, the J gene TRBJ2-1, with 7 bases identical to TRBD2. The CDR3 DNA reads as TGTGCCAGCACCCCCCGCGGGGGCTCCTACAATGAGCAGTTCTTC. Translated: CASTPRGGSYNEQFF.